These 25 T cell receptor beta chains came from one sample sequenced in a study of regulatory T cells in long-lasting Graves disease. With iRepertoire HTBI primers and Arm-PCR of CDR3 regions, TCR beta libraries were built. TCRdb re-called the multiplex PCR reads through MiXCR, storing one row per CDR3 protein. The sample holds hundreds of thousands of distinct CDR3 sequences; about a sixth are singletons and the top ten take about 36%. The time point here: newly diagnosed GD, antithyroid drugs for less than 3 months. PBMC RNA was the source of the TCR library. Sequenced here: peripheral blood mononuclear cells (PBMCs), sampled at new diagnosis, from a patient treated with antithyroid drugs. The source is a female donor with Graves disease.

This clonotype was recorded many times. In nucleotides, the CDR3 is TGTGCCAGCAGTCCCGGTACAGGCGGGGGCTATGGCTACACCTTC. It specifies CASSPGTGGGYGYTF. The chain links TRBV2 to TRBJ1-2; D possibly corresponds to TRBD1 (5 bases). The germline V gene has CDR1 SNHLY and CDR2 FYNNEI. The CDR3 runs to 15 residues. V lost 5 bases to trimming and J lost 4 bases, with 17 bases between them.

Details on this clonotype: A single base separates this from a much larger clone, so it may be a read error. The chain links TRBV20-1 to TRBJ1-2, with a weak D call TRBD1 (5 bases). Germline CDR1 and CDR2: DFQATT and SNEGSKA (reference sequence). V was trimmed by 8 bases and J by 8 bases, leaving 27 bases between them. This CDR3 contains 15 residues. CDR3 nucleotides: TGCAGTACTCCGACGGGGGGACTGCTGAAGAAAGGCTACACCTTC. Translating it yields CSTPTGGLLKKGYTF.

This clonotype appeared many times. The rearrangement links TRBV5-1 to TRBJ2-1; D remains unclear. This CDR3 comprises 13 residues. The germline V gene has CDR1 SGHRS and CDR2 YFSETQ. V was trimmed by 1 base and J by 2 bases, leaving 4 bases between them. The CDR3 sequence is CASSLITYNEQFF. In nucleotides, the CDR3 is TGCGCCAGCAGCTTGATCACCTACAATGAGCAGTTCTTC.

The chain couples TRBV7-2 to TRBJ1-1, with no clear D. The CDR3 is made up of 14 amino acids. Trimming cost V 3 bases and J 5 bases, with 13 bases left between them. Germline V gene sequence: CDR1 SGHTA, CDR2 FQGNSA. CDR3 nucleotide sequence: TGTGCCAGCAGCTTGGGAAGGGTTGGAACTGAAGCTTTCTTT. Amino acid sequence: CASSLGRVGTEAFF.

This clonotype was counted many times. J is TRBJ2-1 and V is TRBV5-1, with D uncertain. The V end lost 4 bases, the J end lost 2 bases, and 13 bases lay between the germline ends. CDR1 and CDR2 from the germline V gene are SGHRS and YFSETQ. The CDR3 runs to 15 residues. CDR3 protein: CASSLSLPPYNEQFF. The CDR3 DNA follows: TGCGCCAGCAGCCTCAGCCTCCCACCCTACAATGAGCAGTTCTTC.

This clonotype was observed many times. The rearrangement links TRBV29-1 to TRBJ2-7, with TRBD1 matching over 12 bases. Germline lookup yields CDR1 SQVTM and CDR2 ANQGSEA. The CDR3 runs 15 residues. J was trimmed by 5 bases and V by 0 bases; bases with no gene match: 5. This CDR3 reads CSVEDVGTGGDEQYF. The CDR3 nucleotides are TGCAGCGTTGAAGATGTTGGGACAGGGGGCGACGAGCAGTACTTC.

The V gene is TRBV2, the J gene TRBJ2-3; TRBD1 or TRBD2 may be the D gene (6 bases each). The germline V gene encodes CDR1 SNHLY and CDR2 FYNNEI. The CDR3 is 15 residues long. V lost 6 bases and J lost 0, with 13 bases in between. CDR3 bases: TGTGCCAGCAGAGACCGGGGGCAGAGCACAGATACGCAGTATTTT. The encoded protein is CASRDRGQSTDTQYF.

This clonotype was picked up many times. J is TRBJ2-5 and V is TRBV27, with D perhaps TRBD2 (5 bases). Trimming cost V 6 bases and J 3 bases, with 11 bases left between them. The CDR3 consists of 13 residues. Germline V lookup: CDR1 MNHEY, CDR2 SMNVEV (reference sequence). The chain's CDR3 is CASSSGKKETQYF. The CDR3 region has the DNA TGTGCCAGCAGCTCCGGGAAGAAAGAGACCCAGTACTTC.

On this clonotype itself: This sequence is one base from a far larger clone and is likely a read error. J is TRBJ2-5 and V is TRBV3-1; maybe TRBD2 (6 bases). Germline assignment: CDR1 LGHDT and CDR2 YNNKEL (reference sequence). CDR3 length: 12 residues. This CDR3 reads CASSQAGETRYF. CDR3 coding DNA: TGTGCCAGCAGCCAAGCGGGAGAGACCCGGTACTTC.

The chain couples TRBV5-1 to TRBJ2-5, with 8 nucleotides matching TRBD1. The CDR3 extends over 16 amino acids. Germline V lookup: CDR1 SGHRS, CDR2 YFSETQ. With 2 bases clipped from V and 5 bases from J, the junction kept 11 bases outside the gene matches. The CDR3 loop reads CASSLPDRGPSETQYF. The DNA of the CDR3 is TGCGCCAGCAGCTTACCCGACAGGGGTCCCTCGGAGACCCAGTACTTC.

As concerns this clonotype: A read error is possible here, since a much larger clone lies one base away. The genes are TRBV5-1 and TRBJ2-1; D may be TRBD2 (5 bases). The V and J ends lost 0 bases and 5 bases respectively, with 12 bases between them. Looked up from germline, CDR1 is SGHRS and CDR2 is YFSETQ. The CDR3 spans 15 residues. CDR3 sequence reads: CASSLEGRGNNEQFF. The DNA of the CDR3 is TGCGCCAGCAGCTTGGAGGGCCGGGGTAACAATGAGCAGTTCTTC.

This clonotype was observed once. V usage is TRBV9 and J usage is TRBJ1-1; 10 nucleotides match TRBD1. J was trimmed by 4 bases and V by 0 bases; bases with no gene match: 9. Germline lookup yields CDR1 SGDLS and CDR2 YYNGEE. The CDR3 spans 17 residues. DNA for the CDR3: TGTGCCAGCAGCGTAGGGGACAGGGGAGGACGGGGCACTGAAGCTTTCTTT. Its translation is CASSVGDRGGRGTEAFF.

A remark on this clonotype: A read error is possible here, since a much larger clone lies one base away. J is TRBJ1-4 and V is TRBV2; the match to TRBD1 covers 9 bases. CDR3 length: 17 amino acids. Germline lookup yields CDR1 SNHLY and CDR2 FYNNEI. The CDR3, as DNA: TGTGTCAGCAGACGGGACAGGGTTTCGGCAACTAATGAAAAACTGTTTTTT. This sequence encodes CVSRRDRVSATNEKLFF.

At least ten counts were recorded for this clonotype. The rearrangement links TRBV20-1 to TRBJ2-7; TRBD1 or TRBD2 may be the D gene (6 bases each). There are 14 residues in the CDR3. In germline, CDR1 is DFQATT, CDR2 SNEGSKA (reference sequence). The V and J ends lost 1 base and 4 bases respectively, with 14 bases between them. The CDR3 sequence: CSARVGGRGYEQYF. The CDR3 region has the DNA TGCAGTGCTAGAGTTGGGGGGCGCGGGTACGAGCAGTACTTC.

This clonotype was found many times. The CDR3 spells CASSPWTGNTEAFF. The DNA for the CDR3 is TGTGCCAGCAGCCCCTGGACAGGGAACACTGAAGCTTTCTTT. The chain recombines TRBV6-1 with TRBJ1-1; 7 bases line up with TRBD1. After removal of 6 bases from V and 1 base from J, the junction contained 5 bases not matched to a gene. Germline CDR1 is MNHNS and CDR2 is SASEGT. The CDR3 loop spans 14 amino acids.

This clonotype was observed at least ten times. The V and J genes are TRBV12-3 or TRBV12-4 and TRBJ1-1; D remains ambiguous. The V end lost 5 bases, the J end lost 9 bases, and 13 bases lay between the germline ends. This CDR3 spans 12 amino acids. CDR3: CASSPDIFKAFF. The CDR3 nucleotides are TGTGCCAGCAGTCCCGACATTTTCAAAGCTTTCTTT.

This clonotype was counted at least ten times. CDR3 sequence reads: CASSLNPSSGANVLTF. CDR3 bases: TGTGCCAGCAGCTTAAATCCGAGCTCTGGGGCCAACGTCCTGACTTTC. This sequence joins TRBV7-3 and TRBJ2-6; the D is unclear. Germline CDR1 reads SGHTA; CDR2 reads FQGTGA. Deletions cut 1 base from V and 0 bases from J, with 7 bases between. The CDR3 runs to 16 residues.

The chain combines TRBV6-1 with TRBJ2-2, with D perhaps TRBD2 (5 bases). Looked up from germline, CDR1 is MNHNS and CDR2 is SASEGT. V was clipped by 1 base and J by 4 bases, with 10 bases between them. This CDR3 is 15 amino acids long. CDR3 sequence (DNA): TGTGCCAGCAGTGAAGATGAGAGGGTCACCGGGGAGCTGTTTTTT. Translated, it gives CASSEDERVTGELFF.

This clonotype has a count of ten or more. This CDR3 is CASSLWTGADYYGYTF. The CDR3, as DNA: TGTGCCAGCAGCCTCTGGACAGGGGCCGATTACTATGGCTACACCTTC. The V call is TRBV3-1, the J call TRBJ1-2; 9 positions match TRBD1. J gave up 3 bases and V 4 bases, and 9 bases lay outside the gene matches. The CDR3 length is 16 residues. Germline loops: CDR1 LGHDT, CDR2 YNNKEL (reference sequence).

This clonotype was recorded a few times. A much larger clone is a single base away; this may be a read error. V gene TRBV12-3 or TRBV12-4 combines with J gene TRBJ2-7, with D uncertain. There are 11 residues in the CDR3. Trimming left V 2 bases short and J 9 bases short, with 8 bases between. CDR3 DNA: TGTGCCAGCAGTTTAAGGTTGGGGCAGTACTTC. Its translation is CASSLRLGQYF.

V gene TRBV20-1 combines with J gene TRBJ2-3, with D unresolved. Trimming stripped 6 bases from V and 0 bases from J, with 13 bases between. The CDR3 contains 14 residues. Germline CDR1 and CDR2: DFQATT and SNEGSKA (reference sequence). The CDR3 DNA is TGCAGTGCGCCGCCTGAAGGTAGCACAGATACGCAGTATTTT. Translation: CSAPPEGSTDTQYF.

Many counts were recorded for this clonotype. The chain links TRBV6-5 to TRBJ1-4; D unclear. Trimming left V 2 bases short and J 4 bases short, with 11 bases between. The CDR3 has 15 residues. Germline V gives CDR1 MNHEY, CDR2 SVGAGI. The CDR3 spells CASSYGGRINEKLFF. CDR3 nucleotide sequence: TGTGCCAGCAGTTACGGTGGGAGAATTAATGAAAAACTGTTTTTT.

Many counts were recorded for this clonotype. The V and J genes are TRBV11-2 and TRBJ1-2; the D gene is possibly TRBD1 (6 bases). V was cut by 2 bases and J by 2 bases, with 15 bases left in between. The length of the CDR3 is 16 residues. Germline V gene lookup returns CDR1 SGHAT and CDR2 FQNNGV. For the CDR3, the DNA is TGTGCCAGCAGCTTACCGGGGCCCCAGGGGAACTATGGCTACACCTTC. This translates into CASSLPGPQGNYGYTF. The full variable domain, rest sourced from reference TRBV11-2 and TRBJ1-2, is EAGVAQSPRYKIIEKRQSVAFWCNPISGHATLYWYQQILGQGPKLLIQFQNNGVVDDSQLPKDRFSAERLKGVDSTLKIQPAKLEDSAVYLCASSLPGPQGNYGYTFGSGTRLTVV.

This clonotype has just a few counts. The germline gene is not matched at one end of the junction; a read error may be the cause. The gene calls are TRBV19 and TRBJ1-6; 8 positions match TRBD1. The CDR3 sequence is 17 residues long. The V gene's germline CDR1 is LNHDA and CDR2 SQIVND (reference sequence). CDR3 amino acids: CANSVLSRTGWNSPLHF. DNA for the CDR3: TGTGCCAATAGTGTCTTATCTCGGACAGGGTGGAATTCACCCCTCCACTTT.

The chain has TRBV6-1 and TRBJ1-2; D is undetermined. V was cut by 6 bases and J by 8 bases, with 10 bases left in between. CDR3 length equals 11 residues. The germline V gene encodes CDR1 MNHNS and CDR2 SASEGT. CDR3 bases: TGTGCCAGCAGGGACGGACCGGGCTACACCTTC. This codes for CASRDGPGYTF.